This TCR beta chain is from a study of OX40 agonist ivuxolimab in advanced cancers. Only in-frame clones appear in the TCRdb table, and some are missing; sequencing was by immunoSEQ multiplex PCR. The sample records under 85,000 clones, around 90% being singletons. The germline V gene has CDR1 SGDLS and CDR2 YYNGEE. CDR3 size: 14 residues. With 1 base removed from V and 8 bases from J, the gap between germline ends came to 10 bases. In the case of this clone: In the same sample, other DNA sequences code for this CDR3.

The receptor was isolated from an adult with an advanced solid tumor such as melanoma, head and neck, liver or kidney cancer. Sequenced here: CD4+ or CD8+ T cells sorted from blood, sampled in a trial of the OX40 agonist ivuxolimab. The V gene is TRBV9, the J gene TRBJ1-6, with D maybe TRBD1 (6 bases). The chain's CDR3 is CASSVTGMDSPLHF. The CDR3, as DNA: TGTGCCAGCAGCGTAACAGGGATGGATTCACCCCTCCACTTT.